The 2 T cell receptor beta chains presented below share a single source sample, sequenced in a study of blood T cell repertoires in COVID-19. TCRdb keeps only in-frame clones here, not all; method: immunoSEQ multiplex PCR. The table shows about 110,000 clones, with 60% to 85% occurring only once. The specimen sequenced was peripheral blood. These receptors all come from a man between 65 and 79 years old with acute or convalescent COVID-19.

V and J are TRBV9 and TRBJ1-1; TRBD1 matches 7 bases. This CDR3 contains 16 residues. CDR1 and CDR2 (germline): SGDLS, YYNGEE. The V gene end was trimmed by 3 bases and the J gene end by 1 base; junction bases not matched to a gene: 9. CDR3 loop: CASSENGDRANTEAFF. DNA for the CDR3: TGTGCCAGCAGCGAAAATGGGGACAGAGCGAACACTGAAGCTTTCTTT.

This clone was detected a few times. This chain links TRBV5-6 with TRBJ1-2, with no clear D. CDR1 is SGHDT, CDR2 YYEEEE, per germline. The CDR3 covers 15 residues. V was pared by 0 bases and J by 8 bases, with 17 bases between. The CDR3 DNA is TGTGCCAGCAGCTTGGAGCGGACCCTAAGCGGCGGCTACACCTTC. Translated, it gives CASSLERTLSGGYTF.